The 28 T cell receptor beta chains given below trace back to one sample, sequenced in a study of post-analysis software for immune sequencing data. The antigens for these receptors are not known. Study-level results: In patients, TRBV5-6, TRBV5-1 and TRBV20-1 belonged to five TRBV segments found more frequently than in controls.

Unique molecular identifiers were carried by the TCR beta cDNA libraries. MiXCR, applied by TCRdb to the PCR reads, yields one record per CDR3 protein. The sample yields over 300,000 distinct CDR3 sequences, roughly 35% seen once. The sample comprised blood. These receptors came from a girl aged 5-17 years with multiple sclerosis.

The chain has TRBV7-2 and TRBJ1-6, with D hard to call. The CDR3 sequence is 15 residues long. Germline V gene lookup returns CDR1 SGHTA and CDR2 FQGNSA. V lost 1 base to trimming and J lost 9 bases, with 13 bases between them. CDR3 protein: CASSLVVAGGSPLHF. The CDR3 coding sequence is TGTGCCAGCAGCTTAGTTGTGGCAGGAGGTTCACCCCTCCACTTT.

This clonotype came up a few times. The chain joins TRBV5-1 to TRBJ2-2, with TRBD1 matching over 7 bases. The CDR3 contains 16 residues. Losses at the gene ends were 0 bases for V and 2 bases for J; bases not matched to a gene: 4. Germline-derived CDR1 and CDR2 are SGHRS and YFSETQ. The CDR3 spells CASSLGQGINTGELFF. The CDR3, as DNA: TGCGCCAGCAGCTTGGGACAGGGAATCAACACCGGGGAGCTGTTTTTT.

Remarks on this clonotype: A read error may explain this, as a much larger clone is one base away. The V call is TRBV10-3, the J call TRBJ2-3; unclear D gene. Germline lookup yields CDR1 ENHRY and CDR2 SYGVKD. This CDR3 has 12 amino acids. Trimming removed 8 bases from V and 0 bases from J, with 6 bases in between. CDR3 DNA: TGTGCCATCGAGGTAAGCACAGATACGCAGTATTTT. Protein: CAIEVSTDTQYF.

The chain employs TRBV30 and TRBJ2-5; D is ambiguous. Germline CDR1 is GTSNPN and CDR2 is SVGIG (reference sequence). Between the trimmed V and J ends, which lost 3 bases and 1 base, there was a span of 12 bases. This CDR3 contains 14 residues. The CDR3 loop reads CAWRLVSSQETQYF. The CDR3 DNA reads as TGTGCCTGGAGGTTGGTCAGCTCCCAAGAGACCCAGTACTTC.

This clonotype was seen ten or more times. V usage is TRBV12-3 or TRBV12-4 and J usage is TRBJ2-6; D remains unclear. CDR3 length equals 17 residues. V lost 10 bases to trimming and J lost 0 bases, with 19 bases between them. The CDR3 DNA sequence: TGTGCCACCCTATCCGGGTTGGGGAACTCTGGGGCCAACGTCCTGACTTTC. This encodes CATLSGLGNSGANVLTF.

Ten or more counts support this clonotype. The chain's CDR3 is CASSLGQVEDTQYF. The CDR3 DNA reads TGCGCCAGCAGCTTGGGACAGGTGGAAGATACGCAGTATTTT. The chain is built from TRBV5-1 and TRBJ2-3; tentative D call: TRBD1 (6 bases). This CDR3 has 14 residues. The germline V and J ends were trimmed by 0 bases and 5 bases, with 10 bases remaining between them. Germline CDR1 reads SGHRS; CDR2 reads YFSETQ.

The chain is built from TRBV24-1 and TRBJ2-1; possible D gene TRBD1, 6 bases. Germline values: CDR1 KGHDR, CDR2 SFDVKD. The germline V and J ends were trimmed by 2 bases and 5 bases, with 9 bases remaining between them. The CDR3 has 14 residues. The CDR3 region is CATSDSQGHNEQFF. The CDR3 coding sequence is TGTGCCACCAGTGATTCACAGGGACACAATGAGCAGTTCTTC.

This clonotype has more than one count but fewer than ten. The rearrangement uses TRBV9 and TRBJ2-1; 10 nucleotides line up with TRBD2. The CDR3 contains 15 residues. Germline-derived CDR1 and CDR2 are SGDLS and YYNGEE. The V segment lost 4 bases and the J segment 6 bases; nucleotides outside the gene matches: 7. DNA of the CDR3: TGTGCCAGCAGCCCCACCCAGCGGGGGGGCAATGAGCAGTTCTTC. Translation gives CASSPTQRGGNEQFF.

This clonotype was counted between two and nine times. V usage is TRBV6-6 and J usage is TRBJ2-5; TRBD2 aligns across 8 bases. Germline V gene lookup returns CDR1 MNHNY and CDR2 SVGAGI (reference sequence). J gave up 0 bases and V 2 bases, and 5 bases lay outside the gene matches. The CDR3 is made up of 16 amino acids. The CDR3 region has the DNA TGTGCCAGCAGTTACGGATGGCGGGGGGACCAAGAGACCCAGTACTTC. Translated: CASSYGWRGDQETQYF.

The rearrangement links TRBV9 to TRBJ2-4; either TRBD1 or TRBD2 may fit D (8 bases each). Judging by the DNA end, TRBJ2-7 fits better; the J call may be wrong. CDR3 length: 15 residues. Germline V gene data show CDR1 as SGDLS and CDR2 as YYNGEE. CDR3 in amino acids: CASSVSGGAGGEQYF. The CDR3 nucleotides are TGTGCCAGCAGCGTATCAGGGGGCGCGGGAGGCGAGCAGTACTTC.

This clonotype turned up a few times. This rearrangement joins TRBV11-2 to TRBJ1-1, with 7 bases that match TRBD1. CDR3 length: 12 amino acids. The V gene's germline CDR1 is SGHAT and CDR2 FQNNGV. With 5 bases clipped from V and 11 bases from J, the junction kept 8 bases outside the gene matches. The CDR3: CASSPDRLLAFF. For the CDR3, the DNA is TGTGCCAGCAGCCCGGACAGGTTATTGGCTTTCTTT.

This chain joins TRBV7-2 and TRBJ2-1; D assignment may be TRBD1 or TRBD2 (5 bases each). V shed 3 bases and J shed 3 bases, with 15 bases lying between them. Looked up from germline, CDR1 is SGHTA and CDR2 is FQGNSA. This CDR3 has 16 residues. This CDR3 reads CASSLSGALGYNEQFF. For the CDR3, the DNA is TGTGCCAGCAGCTTGTCCGGGGCTTTAGGCTACAATGAGCAGTTCTTC.

CDR3 loop: CASSLDRGEHTQYF. CDR3 DNA: TGTGCCAGCAGTTTGGACAGGGGGGAGCATACGCAGTATTTT. The V gene is TRBV27, the J gene TRBJ2-3; 10 bases fit TRBD1. The CDR3 sequence is 14 residues long. The germline CDR1 and CDR2 sequences are MNHEY and SMNVEV (reference sequence). The trim removed 3 bases at V and 7 bases at J, leaving 4 bases unmatched.

A few counts support this clonotype. This chain uses TRBV7-3 with TRBJ2-3; either TRBD1 or TRBD2 may supply D (6 bases each). Germline-derived CDR1 and CDR2 are SGHTA and FQGTGA. This CDR3 comprises 15 residues. With 0 bases removed from V and 5 bases from J, the gap between germline ends came to 12 bases. Written as DNA, the CDR3 is TGTGCCAGCAGCTTAACCTTTGGGGGGCGAGATACGCAGTATTTT. Translation gives CASSLTFGGRDTQYF.

V and J are TRBV28 and TRBJ1-6; D remains ambiguous. Germline lookup yields CDR1 MDHEN and CDR2 SYDVKM. Trimming left V 3 bases short and J 5 bases short, with 11 bases between. The CDR3 extends over 15 amino acids. CDR3 region: CASSLPGRDNSPLHF. The CDR3 DNA sequence: TGTGCCAGCAGTTTGCCGGGGAGGGATAATTCACCCCTCCACTTT.

This clonotype has only a few counts. The chain recombines TRBV25-1 with TRBJ1-2; 7 nucleotides agree with TRBD1. The V gene's germline CDR1 is MGHDK and CDR2 SYGVNS. CDR3 size: 14 residues. Trimming removed 1 base from V and 10 bases from J; junction bases left unmatched: 9. This chain's CDR3 is CASSESGAGGFYTF. The DNA of the CDR3 is TGTGCCAGCAGTGAATCCGGAGCAGGGGGATTCTACACCTTC.

This chain uses TRBV20-1 with TRBJ2-4; 11 bases match TRBD2. The V and J ends lost 5 bases and 5 bases, in that order; junction bases with no gene match: 11. The germline V gene encodes CDR1 DFQATT and CDR2 SNEGSKA (reference sequence). This CDR3 is 16 amino acids long. Here the CDR3 reads CSAFSLAGGPENIQYF. The DNA for the CDR3 is TGCAGTGCTTTTAGTTTAGCGGGGGGGCCGGAAAACATTCAGTACTTC.

The chain employs TRBV24-1 and TRBJ2-7; 11 positions match TRBD1. Per the germline V gene, CDR1 is KGHDR and CDR2 is SFDVKD. Trimming cost V 4 bases and J 4 bases; bases outside gene matches: 2. The CDR3 is 14 residues long. CDR3 amino acids: CATSEGQGAYEQYF. As DNA, the CDR3 is TGTGCCACCAGTGAAGGACAGGGGGCTTACGAGCAGTACTTC.

The rearrangement links TRBV7-2 to TRBJ2-5; D possibly corresponds to TRBD1 (5 bases). V was clipped by 5 bases and J by 7 bases, with 14 bases between them. Germline V gives CDR1 SGHTA, CDR2 FQGNSA. CDR3 size: 13 residues. This chain's CDR3 is CASSDRLGATQYF. In DNA, the CDR3 is TGTGCCAGCAGCGACCGGCTAGGGGCGACCCAGTACTTC.

Only a few counts were recorded for this clonotype. The chain is built from TRBV7-2 and TRBJ2-7; D tentatively fits TRBD1 or TRBD2 (6 bases each). V lost 5 bases and J lost 2, with 22 bases in between. CDR1 and CDR2 (germline): SGHTA, FQGNSA. The CDR3 covers 17 residues. The CDR3 DNA reads TGTGCCAGCAGCCCTTTTCCTCTAGGGGGGAACCCCTACGAGCAGTACTTC. The encoded protein is CASSPFPLGGNPYEQYF.

Concerning this clonotype: One end of the junction fails to match germline, which may point to a read error. The chain carries TRBV7-7 and TRBJ2-5; D unresolved. CDR1 and CDR2 from the germline V gene are SSHAT and FNYEAQ (reference sequence). The CDR3 spans 14 residues. For the CDR3, the DNA is TGTGCTAGCAGCTTGGAGCCTAGCCAAGAGACCCAGTACTTC. Translation: CASSLEPSQETQYF.

This clonotype has a handful of counts. In DNA form, the CDR3 reads TGCGCCAGCAGCCCGGGACAGGTGGGCAATGAGCAGTTCTTC. Amino acids: CASSPGQVGNEQFF. V and J are TRBV5-1 and TRBJ2-1, with 8 bases identical to TRBD1. V dropped 4 bases and J dropped 6; count of bases not matched to a gene: 6. Looked up from germline, CDR1 is SGHRS and CDR2 is YFSETQ. This CDR3 spans 14 amino acids. Combining the CDR3 with reference TRBV5-1 and TRBJ2-1 gives the whole variable domain KAGVTQTPRYLIKTRGQQVTLSCSPISGHRSVSWYQQTPGQGLQFLFEYFSETQRNKGNFPGRFSGRQFSNSRSEMNVSTLELGDSALYLCASSPGQVGNEQFFGPGTRLTVL.

The sample holds one count of this clonotype. The junction departs from the called germline gene at one end, perhaps through a read error. The chain couples TRBV12-3 or TRBV12-4 to TRBJ2-5, with TRBD1 matching 9 bases. The CDR3 is 14 amino acids. CDR3 residues: CARSLGTGMETQYF. CDR3 nucleotide sequence: TGTGCCCGCAGCTTGGGGACAGGGATGGAGACCCAGTACTTC.

This clonotype occurred a few times. The V and J genes are TRBV5-1 and TRBJ2-1; 8 nucleotides line up with TRBD2. CDR1 and CDR2 from the germline V gene are SGHRS and YFSETQ. The CDR3 covers 15 residues. The V gene end was trimmed by 1 base and the J gene end by 4 bases; junction bases not matched to a gene: 4. In nucleotides, the CDR3 is TGCGCCAGCAGCTTGTCACTAGCGGAGTACAATGAGCAGTTCTTC. This encodes CASSLSLAEYNEQFF. Filled out from reference TRBV5-1 and TRBJ2-1, the complete variable domain reads KAGVTQTPRYLIKTRGQQVTLSCSPISGHRSVSWYQQTPGQGLQFLFEYFSETQRNKGNFPGRFSGRQFSNSRSEMNVSTLELGDSALYLCASSLSLAEYNEQFFGPGTRLTVL.

There are a few counts of this clonotype. The chain links TRBV6-5 to TRBJ2-1; D unresolved. Trimming shortened V by 8 bases and J by 0 bases, and 14 bases separated the two germline ends. Germline-derived CDR1 and CDR2 are MNHEY and SVGAGI. The CDR3 spans 15 residues. The CDR3 spells CASWGWGSSYNEQFF. The CDR3 DNA reads TGTGCCAGCTGGGGATGGGGAAGCTCCTACAATGAGCAGTTCTTC.

The chain couples TRBV20-1 to TRBJ1-6, with D maybe TRBD1 (5 bases). V lost 0 bases to trimming and J lost 8 bases, with 14 bases between them. Germline lookup yields CDR1 DFQATT and CDR2 SNEGSKA (reference sequence). The CDR3 length is 15 residues. The CDR3 region has the DNA TGCAGTGCTAGAGATAGGTCCGGGGCGGATTCACCCCTCCACTTT. This gives the protein CSARDRSGADSPLHF.

This clonotype was seen only a few times. The chain links TRBV12-3 or TRBV12-4 to TRBJ1-4, with D unclear. The germline V and J ends were trimmed by 4 bases and 8 bases, with 14 bases remaining between them. This CDR3 has 14 amino acids. CDR3 DNA sequence: TGTGCCAGCAGTTGGTTGGGAGCTAGGGAAAAACTGTTTTTT. This translates into CASSWLGAREKLFF.

Comments on this clonotype: The junction shows a germline mismatch at one end, possibly a read error. The V and J genes are TRBV20-1 and TRBJ2-2; D is tentatively TRBD1 or TRBD2 (5 bases each). The CDR3 spans 14 residues. CDR1 and CDR2 (germline): DFQATT, SNEGSKA (reference sequence). The CDR3 reads CSAPPPGGIGELFF. The DNA of the CDR3 is TGCAGTGCTCCACCCCCTGGGGGAATCGGGGAGTTGTTTTTT.